These 10 T cell receptor beta chains were all obtained from the same sample, sequenced in a study of T cell responses to AZD1222 COVID-19 vaccine. The assay was immunoSEQ multiplex PCR, and TCRdb's table has in-frame clones only and misses some. The data contain some 180,000 clones, approximately 95% of them seen just once; the ten biggest clones take up under 1.1%. This sample comprised peripheral blood, obtained 28 days after the second dose of the MenACWY control vaccine. Receptors originate from an adult who received the MenACWY meningococcal vaccine as a control.

Comments on this clone: Other DNA sequences from this sample encode an identical CDR3 as well. V and J are TRBV30 and TRBJ1-5; D possibly corresponds to TRBD1 (5 bases). V gave up 1 base and J gave up 5 bases, with 9 bases separating them. The germline V gene encodes CDR1 GTSNPN and CDR2 SVGIG (reference sequence). The CDR3 covers 13 residues. In DNA form, the CDR3 reads TGTGCCTGGAGTGGGCAGGGAGATCAGCCCCAGCATTTT. It yields the protein CAWSGQGDQPQHF.

The CDR3, as DNA: TGCGCCAGCAGCCCACAAACGGGGCGTGCTAGCACAGATACGCAGTATTTT. This encodes CASSPQTGRASTDTQYF. J is TRBJ2-3 and V is TRBV4-3; D may match TRBD1 or TRBD2 (5 bases each). CDR1 and CDR2 from the germline V gene are LGHNA and YSLEER. CDR3 size: 17 residues. Between the trimmed V and J ends, which lost 4 bases and 0 bases, there was a span of 17 bases.

CDR3 in amino acids: CASSIGGRWYGYTF. The CDR3 DNA sequence: TGTGCCAGTAGTATAGGGGGTAGATGGTACGGCTACACCTTC. The V and J genes are TRBV19 and TRBJ1-2, with D hard to call. The CDR3 length is 14 residues. The germline V and J ends were trimmed by 1 base and 8 bases, with 14 bases remaining between them. Germline V lookup: CDR1 LNHDA, CDR2 SQIVND (reference sequence).

The chain recombines TRBV7-3 with TRBJ2-7, with D possibly matching TRBD2 (6 bases). The CDR3 is made up of 15 amino acids. The germline V and J ends were trimmed by 3 bases and 1 base, with 13 bases remaining between them. Germline V CDR1 and CDR2: SGHTA, FQGTGA. For the CDR3, the DNA is TGTGCCAGCAGCTTTCAAGGCGGGGCATCCTACGAGCAGTACTTC. Translation: CASSFQGGASYEQYF.

This clone was seen just once. The rearrangement joins TRBV6-2 or TRBV6-3 to TRBJ1-1, with TRBD1 matching over 9 bases. Germline CDR1 reads MNHEY; CDR2 reads SVGEGT. Trimming removed 6 bases from V and 0 bases from J; junction bases left unmatched: 8. This CDR3 spans 16 amino acids. Here the CDR3 DNA reads TGTGCCAGCAGCGACGGACAGGGGAGCTTGAACACTGAAGCTTTCTTT. Protein product: CASSDGQGSLNTEAFF.

The V call is TRBV5-6, the J call TRBJ2-7; the match to TRBD1 covers 7 bases. Losses at the gene ends were 6 bases for V and 2 bases for J; bases not matched to a gene: 17. CDR3 length equals 17 residues. CDR1 and CDR2 from the germline V gene are SGHDT and YYEEEE. The chain's CDR3 is CASNLISSGTATYEQYF. Written as DNA, the CDR3 is TGTGCCAGCAACTTAATTTCGTCCGGGACAGCCACCTACGAGCAGTACTTC.

This chain uses TRBV24-1 with TRBJ2-5, with 8 bases that match TRBD2. The trim removed 2 bases at V and 3 bases at J, leaving 10 bases unmatched. This CDR3 contains 17 residues. CDR1 KGHDR and CDR2 SFDVKD come from the germline V gene. The CDR3 sequence: CATSDSPSAGGKETQYF. CDR3 sequence (DNA): TGTGCCACCAGTGATTCCCCTTCTGCGGGGGGTAAAGAGACCCAGTACTTC.

This clone was seen only once. This chain links TRBV15 with TRBJ2-7; 10 nucleotides agree with TRBD2. This CDR3 is 14 amino acids long. J lost 1 base, V lost 6 bases, and 3 bases had no gene match. The germline V gene has CDR1 LNHNV and CDR2 YYDKDF (reference sequence). The CDR3 spells CATRSSGGSYEQYF. The DNA of the CDR3 is TGTGCCACCAGATCTAGCGGGGGTTCCTACGAGCAGTACTTC.

The chain links TRBV11-1 to TRBJ1-3; D gene uncertain. Per germline, CDR1 SGHAT and CDR2 FQDESV (reference sequence). V was trimmed by 2 bases and J by 4 bases, leaving 9 bases between them. The CDR3 is 14 amino acids. As DNA, the CDR3 is TGTGCCAGCAGCTTAAACTCCGGCGGAAACACCATATATTTT. Its translation is CASSLNSGGNTIYF.

V usage is TRBV10-1 and J usage is TRBJ1-2; unclear D gene. Germline CDR1 and CDR2: WNHNN and SYGVQD (reference sequence). Trimming stripped 3 bases from V and 6 bases from J, with 17 bases between. This CDR3 has 15 residues. CDR3 sequence (DNA): TGCGCCAGCAGTGACAGTTACCGACCGAGAGATGGCTACACCTTC. It codes for CASSDSYRPRDGYTF.